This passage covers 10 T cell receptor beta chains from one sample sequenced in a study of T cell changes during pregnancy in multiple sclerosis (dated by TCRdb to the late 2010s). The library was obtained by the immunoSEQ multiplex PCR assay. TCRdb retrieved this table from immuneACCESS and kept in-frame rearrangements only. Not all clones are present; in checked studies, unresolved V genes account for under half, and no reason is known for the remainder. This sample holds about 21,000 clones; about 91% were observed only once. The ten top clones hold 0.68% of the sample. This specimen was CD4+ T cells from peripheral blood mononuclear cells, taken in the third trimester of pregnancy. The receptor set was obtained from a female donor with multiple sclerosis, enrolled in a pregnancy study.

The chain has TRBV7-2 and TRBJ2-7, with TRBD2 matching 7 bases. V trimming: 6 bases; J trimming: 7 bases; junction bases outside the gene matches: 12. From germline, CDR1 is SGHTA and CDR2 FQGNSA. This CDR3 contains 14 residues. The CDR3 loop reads CASRIIAGRTEQYF. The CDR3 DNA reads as TGTGCCAGCAGGATCATAGCGGGTCGTACGGAGCAGTACTTC.

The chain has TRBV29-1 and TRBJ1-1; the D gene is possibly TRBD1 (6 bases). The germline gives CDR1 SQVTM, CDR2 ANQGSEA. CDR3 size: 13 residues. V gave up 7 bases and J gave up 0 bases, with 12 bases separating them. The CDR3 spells CSARTEVNTEAFF. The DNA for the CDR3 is TGCAGCGCCCGGACAGAGGTGAACACTGAAGCTTTCTTT.

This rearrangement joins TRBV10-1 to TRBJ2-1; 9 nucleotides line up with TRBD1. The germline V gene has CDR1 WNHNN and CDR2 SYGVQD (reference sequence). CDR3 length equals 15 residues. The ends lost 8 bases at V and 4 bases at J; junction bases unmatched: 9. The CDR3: CASRCPGQGYNEQFF. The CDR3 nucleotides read TGCGCCAGCCGTTGCCCGGGACAGGGATACAATGAGCAGTTCTTC.

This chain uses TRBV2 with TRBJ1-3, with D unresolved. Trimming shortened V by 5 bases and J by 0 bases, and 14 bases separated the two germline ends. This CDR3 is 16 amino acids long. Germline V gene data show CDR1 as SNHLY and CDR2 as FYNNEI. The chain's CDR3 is CASSPLGALSGNTIYF. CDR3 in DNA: TGTGCCAGCAGTCCTCTCGGAGCCCTCTCTGGAAACACCATATATTTT.

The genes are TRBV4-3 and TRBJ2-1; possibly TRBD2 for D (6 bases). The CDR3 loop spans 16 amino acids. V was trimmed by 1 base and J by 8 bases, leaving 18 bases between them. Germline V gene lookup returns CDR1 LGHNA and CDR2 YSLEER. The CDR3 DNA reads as TGCGCCAGCAGCCAAGGGCGGGACCTTAGCCTCGATGAGCAGTTCTTC. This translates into CASSQGRDLSLDEQFF.

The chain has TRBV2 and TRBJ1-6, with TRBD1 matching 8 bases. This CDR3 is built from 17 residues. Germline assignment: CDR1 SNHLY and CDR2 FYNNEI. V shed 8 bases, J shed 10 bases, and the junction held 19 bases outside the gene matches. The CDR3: CASSRTGSTVQGSPLHF. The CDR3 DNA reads TGTGCCAGCTCGCGGACAGGGTCCACCGTCCAGGGCTCACCCCTCCACTTT.

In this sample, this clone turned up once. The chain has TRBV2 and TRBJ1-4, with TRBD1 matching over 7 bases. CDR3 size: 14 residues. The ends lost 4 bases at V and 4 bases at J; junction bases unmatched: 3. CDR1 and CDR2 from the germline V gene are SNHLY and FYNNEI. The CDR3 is CASSAGQLNEKLFF. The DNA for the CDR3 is TGTGCCAGCAGTGCGGGACAGCTTAATGAAAAACTGTTTTTT.

The CDR3 DNA is TGTGCCAGTAGTTCCTACCCGACAGGGTCTTGGGGCTACACCTTC. It yields the protein CASSSYPTGSWGYTF. The J gene is TRBJ1-2, the V gene TRBV19; 7 bases align to TRBD1. The CDR3 is made up of 15 amino acids. V was pared by 5 bases and J by 8 bases, with 14 bases of the junction left unmatched. Germline assignment: CDR1 LNHDA and CDR2 SQIVND (reference sequence).

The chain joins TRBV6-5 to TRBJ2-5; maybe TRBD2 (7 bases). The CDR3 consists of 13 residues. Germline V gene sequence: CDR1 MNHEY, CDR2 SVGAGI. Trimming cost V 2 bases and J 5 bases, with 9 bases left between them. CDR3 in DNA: TGTGCCAGCAGTTACGCGGGGGCGGAGACCCAGTACTTC. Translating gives CASSYAGAETQYF.

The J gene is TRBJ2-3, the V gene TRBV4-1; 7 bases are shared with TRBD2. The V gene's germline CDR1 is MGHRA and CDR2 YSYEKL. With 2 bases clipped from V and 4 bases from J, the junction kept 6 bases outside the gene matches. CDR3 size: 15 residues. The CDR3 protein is CASSQFLRGADTQYF. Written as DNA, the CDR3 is TGCGCCAGCAGCCAATTTCTCCGGGGGGCAGATACGCAGTATTTT.